The 28 T cell receptor beta chains below all came from one sample that was sequenced in a study of Ad26.COV2.S vaccination and SARS-CoV-2 variants. The assay was immunoSEQ multiplex PCR, and TCRdb's table has in-frame clones only and misses some. Among about 400,000 clones listed, about 88% were seen once. Treatment denoted: some 20 received Ad26.COV2.S at low or high dose, single or two shots; several received placebo; per-sample allocation not given. The study sampled participants on day 63 after the first vaccine or placebo injection. The sequencing here drew on peripheral blood, taken in a trial of Ad26.COV2.S vaccine versus placebo. Receptors were obtained from a person between 18 and 65 years old who received the Ad26.COV2.S COVID-19 vaccine or a placebo.

The chain joins TRBV7-6 to TRBJ1-5, with D tentatively TRBD1 (5 bases). Trimming removed 5 bases from V and 6 bases from J, with 17 bases in between. The CDR3 has 15 residues. The germline V gene encodes CDR1 SGHVS and CDR2 FNYEAQ. The CDR3 DNA follows: TGTGCCAGCAGCCCGCGACAGAGAGCCTCTCAGCCCCAGCATTTT. Protein: CASSPRQRASQPQHF.

V usage is TRBV18 and J usage is TRBJ2-3; no firm D call. Germline assignment: CDR1 KGHSH and CDR2 LQKENI. CDR3 length equals 14 residues. Trimming shortened V by 1 base and J by 4 bases, and 9 bases separated the two germline ends. CDR3 region: CASSPQASADTQYF. In nucleotides, the CDR3 is TGTGCCAGCTCACCACAAGCATCAGCAGATACGCAGTATTTT.

The rearrangement links TRBV5-1 to TRBJ1-4, with D tentatively TRBD1 (6 bases). Trimming cost V 4 bases and J 7 bases, with 26 bases left between them. The CDR3 sequence is 18 residues long. Germline V gene lookup returns CDR1 SGHRS and CDR2 YFSETQ. This CDR3 reads CASSPRGEQGLSAEKLFF. CDR3 nucleotide sequence: TGCGCCAGCAGCCCACGGGGAGAACAGGGATTAAGTGCTGAAAAACTGTTTTTT.

The genes are TRBV4-1 and TRBJ2-1, with TRBD2 identical over 8 bases. Germline V gene data show CDR1 as MGHRA and CDR2 as YSYEKL. The CDR3 is 10 residues long. Trimming at V came to 8 bases and at J to 16 bases, leaving 7 bases not matched to a gene. The CDR3 sequence: CASLGTSFFF. Here the CDR3 DNA reads TGCGCCAGCCTCGGGACTAGTTTTTTCTTC.

This clone was detected a few times. The chain links TRBV7-9 to TRBJ1-2; no definite D call. V dropped 3 bases and J dropped 8 bases, with 16 bases sitting between them. The CDR3 totals 14 residues. The V gene's germline CDR1 is SEHNR and CDR2 FQNEAQ (reference sequence). The CDR3 region has the DNA TGTGCCAGCAGCTTTGTGCCGGGATCGGAGGGCTACACCTTC. Its protein is CASSFVPGSEGYTF.

The rearrangement links TRBV5-6 to TRBJ2-5; maybe TRBD2 (5 bases). V was trimmed by 4 bases and J by 2 bases, leaving 9 bases between them. Germline lookup yields CDR1 SGHDT and CDR2 YYEEEE. This CDR3 is built from 13 residues. The CDR3: CASSAGYQETQYF. CDR3 nucleotide sequence: TGTGCCAGCAGCGCGGGTTATCAAGAGACCCAGTACTTC.

This clone was recorded only once. V is TRBV20-1 and J is TRBJ1-1; the D gene is possibly TRBD1 (5 bases). The V and J ends lost 3 bases and 3 bases respectively, with 11 bases between them. Germline-derived CDR1 and CDR2 are DFQATT and SNEGSKA (reference sequence). The CDR3 is 13 residues long. The CDR3 protein is CSASRWGDTEAFF. DNA of the CDR3: TGCAGTGCTAGTAGGTGGGGGGACACTGAAGCTTTCTTT.

This clone was detected only a few times. The V and J genes are TRBV7-9 and TRBJ2-2, with 7 nucleotides matching TRBD2. This CDR3 has 16 residues. CDR1 is SEHNR and CDR2 is FQNEAQ in the germline V gene (reference sequence). The V segment lost 4 bases and the J segment 6 bases; nucleotides outside the gene matches: 11. DNA for the CDR3: TGTGCCAGCAGCTCGAGCGGGACCTCGAGGGCCGGGGAGCTGTTTTTT. Its protein product is CASSSSGTSRAGELFF.

The rearrangement uses TRBV13 and TRBJ2-2, with a weak D call TRBD2 (6 bases). This CDR3 comprises 15 residues. Trimming cost V 6 bases and J 1 base, with 12 bases left between them. The V gene's germline CDR1 is PRHDT and CDR2 FYEKMQ (reference sequence). The CDR3 sequence: CASRLAGWNTGELFF. The CDR3 bases are TGTGCCAGCAGACTTGCGGGGTGGAACACCGGGGAGCTGTTTTTT.

The chain uses TRBV6-5 and TRBJ2-5; maybe TRBD1 (5 bases). The CDR3 loop spans 13 amino acids. V was clipped by 6 bases and J by 5 bases, with 13 bases between them. Germline loops: CDR1 MNHEY, CDR2 SVGAGI. CDR3 DNA sequence: TGTGCCAGCAGATCCCCAGGGTGGGAGACCCAGTACTTC. As protein: CASRSPGWETQYF.

This chain connects TRBV4-1 to TRBJ1-1, with TRBD1 as a possible D gene (5 bases). V was cut by 1 base and J by 2 bases, with 20 bases left in between. Per germline, CDR1 MGHRA and CDR2 YSYEKL. The CDR3 has 18 amino acids. CDR3 loop: CASSQVYLGLGGNTEAFF. CDR3 nucleotide sequence: TGCGCCAGCAGCCAAGTTTATTTGGGTTTGGGGGGAAACACTGAAGCTTTCTTT.

This clone was counted a few times. The chain links TRBV6-5 to TRBJ1-3; D is possibly TRBD1 (5 bases). The length of the CDR3 is 14 residues. Trimming took 8 bases from V and 1 from J, leaving 12 bases between them. Germline V CDR1 and CDR2: MNHEY, SVGAGI. Here the CDR3 DNA reads TGTGCCAGCGTTGCAGGGCAATCTGGAAACACCATATATTTT. Encoded protein: CASVAGQSGNTIYF.

The chain joins TRBV2 to TRBJ1-2; 8 bases fit TRBD1. Germline loops: CDR1 SNHLY, CDR2 FYNNEI. The CDR3 consists of 14 residues. Germline trimming cut 7 bases from V and 3 bases from J; bases unmatched to any gene: 7. CDR3 nucleotides: TGTGCCAGCACCCCAGGGGGCTCCTACTATGGCTACACCTTC. Encoded protein: CASTPGGSYYGYTF.

This clone was counted a few times. J is TRBJ2-1 and V is TRBV6-1; D is tentatively TRBD1 or TRBD2 (5 bases each). Germline V lookup: CDR1 MNHNS, CDR2 SASEGT. Trimming cost V 3 bases and J 5 bases, with 14 bases left between them. CDR3 length: 15 amino acids. The CDR3 DNA reads as TGTGCCAGCAGTGACGAACCAGGGACCAACAATGAGCAGTTCTTC. Translating gives CASSDEPGTNNEQFF.

This chain connects TRBV10-2 to TRBJ2-2, with no clear D. The germline V gene encodes CDR1 WSHSY and CDR2 SAAADI. V was pared by 6 bases and J by 6 bases, with 8 bases between. The CDR3 contains 12 residues. Here the CDR3 DNA reads TGCGCCAGCAGAGGAGACGCCGGGGAGCTGTTTTTT. Translating gives CASRGDAGELFF.

The chain uses TRBV6-5 and TRBJ1-1; 7 bases fit TRBD1. CDR1 is MNHEY, CDR2 SVGAGI, per germline. This CDR3 has 15 residues. Trimming at V came to 2 bases and at J to 3 bases, leaving 6 bases not matched to a gene. The CDR3 reads CASSYQGGLHTEAFF. In DNA form, the CDR3 reads TGTGCCAGCAGTTACCAAGGGGGCCTCCACACTGAAGCTTTCTTT.

The CDR3: CASSTSPRVRNRLEREAFF. For the CDR3, the DNA is TGTGCCAGCAGCACCTCACCCAGGGTTCGGAATCGACTGGAACGGGAAGCTTTCTTT. V usage is TRBV5-6 and J usage is TRBJ1-1; D may be TRBD1 (5 bases). CDR1 and CDR2 from the germline V gene are SGHDT and YYEEEE. This CDR3 has 19 amino acids. V was clipped by 4 bases and J by 8 bases, with 33 bases between them. Using reference TRBV5-6 and TRBJ1-1 for the parts outside the CDR3, the full variable domain is DAGVTQSPTHLIKTRGQQVTLRCSPKSGHDTVSWYQQALGQGPQFIFQYYEEEERQRGNFPDRFSGHQFPNYSSELNVNALLLGDSALYLCASSTSPRVRNRLEREAFFGQGTRLTVV.

The chain carries TRBV11-3 and TRBJ1-1; the D gene is possibly TRBD1 (6 bases). With 4 bases removed from V and 6 bases from J, the gap between germline ends came to 18 bases. Germline V gene data show CDR1 as SGHNT and CDR2 as YENEEA. CDR3 size: 15 residues. The chain's CDR3 is CASSSEPGEDAEAFF. The CDR3 DNA follows: TGTGCCAGCAGCTCCGAACCAGGGGAGGATGCTGAAGCTTTCTTT.

The chain is built from TRBV5-5 and TRBJ1-1, with D unresolved. Trimming removed 3 bases from V and 3 bases from J, with 6 bases in between. CDR1 is SGHKS, CDR2 YYEKEE, per germline (reference sequence). The CDR3 sequence is 12 residues long. The DNA for the CDR3 is TGTGCCAGCAGCTGGACGGACACTGAAGCTTTCTTT. Amino acid sequence: CASSWTDTEAFF.

The chain couples TRBV18 to TRBJ2-1, with D possibly matching TRBD1 (6 bases). The CDR3 spans 15 residues. Trimming cost V 3 bases and J 7 bases, with 16 bases left between them. Germline lookup yields CDR1 KGHSH and CDR2 LQKENI. For the CDR3, the DNA is TGTGCCAGCTCACCCCTCCGACAGGAGGAAAATGAGCAGTTCTTC. Protein sequence: CASSPLRQEENEQFF.

V usage is TRBV10-2 and J usage is TRBJ1-1; 9 positions match TRBD1. CDR1 is WSHSY and CDR2 is SAAADI in the germline V gene. CDR3 length: 13 amino acids. V shed 6 bases, J shed 5 bases, and the junction held 4 bases outside the gene matches. CDR3 amino acids: CASRGQGGTEAFF. The DNA for the CDR3 is TGCGCCAGCAGGGGACAGGGCGGAACTGAAGCTTTCTTT.

The table lists this clone with a count of one. The rearrangement uses TRBV3-1 (or the pseudogene TRBV3-2) and TRBJ1-1, with D unresolved. V gave up 4 bases and J gave up 4 bases, with 16 bases separating them. CDR1 LGHDT and CDR2 YNNKEL come from the germline V gene (reference sequence). This CDR3 comprises 15 residues. The CDR3 DNA reads as TGTGCCAGCAGCCCAAGATTCTCGTTCGGCACTGAAGCTTTCTTT. Amino acids: CASSPRFSFGTEAFF.

The chain carries TRBV27 and TRBJ2-1, with 9 bases fitting TRBD2. The CDR3 totals 15 residues. V was clipped by 3 bases and J by 5 bases; unmatched bases: 5. CDR1 MNHEY and CDR2 SMNVEV come from the germline V gene (reference sequence). The CDR3 sequence: CASSLGSGGNNEQFF. The CDR3 DNA reads as TGTGCCAGCAGTTTGGGTAGCGGGGGCAACAATGAGCAGTTCTTC.

This chain uses TRBV10-1 with TRBJ1-1; D is uncertain. The CDR3 length is 14 residues. Germline V gives CDR1 WNHNN, CDR2 SYGVQD (reference sequence). V gave up 1 base and J gave up 6 bases, with 12 bases separating them. The CDR3 is CASSEFGAKSEAFF. CDR3 coding DNA: TGCGCCAGCAGTGAGTTTGGTGCGAAGTCTGAAGCTTTCTTT.

The gene calls are TRBV19 and TRBJ2-7; D is uncertain. V lost 2 bases and J lost 7, with 15 bases in between. The CDR3 runs 14 residues. The germline gives CDR1 LNHDA, CDR2 SQIVND (reference sequence). CDR3 coding DNA: TGTGCCAGTAGTATAACAGCCTGGCGGTGGGAGCAGTACTTC. It yields the protein CASSITAWRWEQYF.

Worth noting for this clone: The identical CDR3 is also encoded by other nucleotide sequences in the sample. The CDR3 here is CASSQDRDTEAFF. The CDR3, as DNA: TGTGCCAGCAGCCAAGACAGGGATACTGAAGCTTTCTTT. The rearrangement joins TRBV3-1 (or the pseudogene TRBV3-2) to TRBJ1-1, with D possibly being TRBD1 (5 bases). Germline V gives CDR1 LGHDT, CDR2 YNNKEL (reference sequence). The length of the CDR3 is 13 residues. V gave up 0 bases and J gave up 5 bases, with 7 bases separating them.

The CDR3 region is CSVEAPTGTGGFTEAFF. The CDR3 region has the DNA TGCAGCGTTGAAGCTCCCACCGGGACAGGGGGCTTCACTGAAGCTTTCTTT. The chain carries TRBV29-1 and TRBJ1-1, with 12 bases identical to TRBD1. V trimming: 1 base; J trimming: 4 bases; junction bases outside the gene matches: 10. The germline CDR1 and CDR2 sequences are SQVTM and ANQGSEA. The CDR3 runs 17 residues.

The gene calls are TRBV5-1 and TRBJ2-1, with 8 bases identical to TRBD1. Germline V gene sequence: CDR1 SGHRS, CDR2 YFSETQ. The CDR3 is 16 amino acids. Trimming cost V 1 base and J 5 bases; bases outside gene matches: 8. This chain's CDR3 is CASSLQPGQVNNEQFF. CDR3 coding DNA: TGCGCCAGCAGCTTGCAACCGGGACAGGTGAACAATGAGCAGTTCTTC.